This TCR beta chain was identified during a study of response to subunit inactivated influenza vaccine. Many counts were recorded for this clonotype. The antigen is not known. Per the germline V gene, CDR1 is KGHDR and CDR2 is SFDVKD. J lost 2 bases, V lost 4 bases, and 2 bases had no gene match. This CDR3 spans 15 amino acids. One entry per CDR3 protein results from TCRdb running MiXCR on the RT-PCR reads. The top ten clones hold around 6.5% of a sample with 550,000 to 800,000 distinct CDR3 sequences, around 14% of them seen once. Study-level results: Authors suggested few new T cells are recruited by each seasonal influenza vaccination.

The specimen comprised PBMCs from blood, sampled around 14 days before vaccination. The V and J genes are TRBV24-1 and TRBJ2-5; 11 bases match TRBD2. The sequence came from a middle-aged man who received an inactivated influenza vaccine. For the CDR3, the DNA is TGTGCCACCAGTGAATTAGCGGGGGGGCAAGAGACCCAGTACTTC. It is translated as CATSELAGGQETQYF.